A single sample is the source of the 18 T cell receptor beta chains below, sequenced in a study of T cell responses to AZD1222 COVID-19 vaccine. Repertoires were generated with immunoSEQ multiplex PCR, while TCRdb's copy carries only in-frame clones and drops some. The sample includes about 150,000 clones, approximately 90% of them seen just once. The source material was peripheral blood, sampled on day 0 of AZD1222 vaccination. These receptors were obtained from an adult in good health.

In its sample, this clone was seen a few times. The gene calls are TRBV18 and TRBJ2-6, with D perhaps matching TRBD2 (6 bases). CDR3 length: 17 residues. Trimming removed 1 base from V and 4 bases from J, with 14 bases in between. CDR1 is KGHSH and CDR2 is LQKENI in the germline V gene. The CDR3 DNA sequence: TGTGCCAGCTCACCACGGGTGGAGGGAACGGGGGCCAACGTCCTGACTTTC. Its protein is CASSPRVEGTGANVLTF.

V usage is TRBV9 and J usage is TRBJ2-7, with D possibly being TRBD1 or TRBD2 (5 bases each). The CDR3 runs 15 residues. Germline V lookup: CDR1 SGDLS, CDR2 YYNGEE. Trimming removed 3 bases from V and 0 bases from J, with 13 bases in between. CDR3 in DNA: TGTGCCAGCAGCGCCGGGACCGCCCCCTCCTACGAGCAGTACTTC. Translated, it gives CASSAGTAPSYEQYF. Full variable domain (rest looked up from reference TRBV9 and TRBJ2-7): DSGVTQTPKHLITATGQRVTLRCSPRSGDLSVYWYQQSLDQGLQFLIQYYNGEERAKGNILERFSAQQFPDLHSELNLSSLELGDSALYFCASSAGTAPSYEQYFGPGTRLTVT.

This rearrangement joins TRBV30 to TRBJ2-1; no firm D call. The V end was cut by 2 bases, the J end by 9 bases, with 8 bases between. Germline-derived CDR1 and CDR2 are GTSNPN and SVGIG (reference sequence). The length of the CDR3 is 11 residues. The CDR3 region is CAWSRLPEQFF. The CDR3 DNA reads as TGTGCCTGGAGTCGGCTGCCTGAGCAGTTCTTC.

V usage is TRBV30 and J usage is TRBJ1-3; D gene uncertain. The germline CDR1 and CDR2 sequences are GTSNPN and SVGIG (reference sequence). This CDR3 contains 15 residues. V lost 4 bases to trimming and J lost 2 bases, with 15 bases between them. CDR3 in DNA: TGTGCCTGGATTAGGCAGGAAGTACCTGGAAACACCATATATTTT. This gives the protein CAWIRQEVPGNTIYF.

This rearrangement joins TRBV27 to TRBJ2-7; TRBD2 agrees at 13 bases. V was pared by 5 bases and J by 3 bases, with 4 bases of the junction left unmatched. The length of the CDR3 is 15 residues. Germline V gene lookup returns CDR1 MNHEY and CDR2 SMNVEV (reference sequence). As DNA, the CDR3 is TGTGCCAGCAGTAAGACTAGCGGGAGGATCTACGAGCAGTACTTC. Its translation is CASSKTSGRIYEQYF.

The genes are TRBV6-4 and TRBJ2-7, with TRBD2 identical over 14 bases. The trim removed 10 bases at V and 2 bases at J, leaving 19 bases unmatched. CDR1 and CDR2 from the germline V gene are MRHNA and SNTAGT. The CDR3 runs to 19 residues. Written as DNA, the CDR3 is TGTGCCATCACCCCCGGGGGACCGGGACTAGCGGGAGAAACCTACGAGCAGTACTTC. It encodes CAITPGGPGLAGETYEQYF.

The rearrangement links TRBV21-1 to TRBJ1-2. TRBV21-1 is a recognized pseudogene. This CDR3 spans 14 amino acids. The CDR3 DNA reads TGTGCCAGCAGCAAACTTTCCGGGGAGGATGGCTACACCTTC. Protein product: CASSKLSGEDGYTF.

The table lists this clone with a count of one. The V and J genes are TRBV4-1 and TRBJ2-1, with 11 bases aligning to TRBD2. After removal of 4 bases from V and 4 bases from J, the junction contained 3 bases not matched to a gene. Per the germline V gene, CDR1 is MGHRA and CDR2 is YSYEKL. The CDR3 runs 15 residues. The CDR3 DNA follows: TGCGCCAGCAGCCGCGGGACTAGCGGATACAATGAGCAGTTCTTC. Its protein is CASSRGTSGYNEQFF.

This clone was recorded once. The chain joins TRBV5-1 to TRBJ2-5; D gene unclear. In germline, CDR1 is SGHRS, CDR2 YFSETQ. CDR3 size: 11 residues. The V and J ends lost 0 bases and 7 bases respectively, with 4 bases between them. CDR3 in DNA: TGCGCCAGCAGCTTGGGGGGGACCCAGTACTTC. It yields the protein CASSLGGTQYF.

The V and J genes are TRBV27 and TRBJ1-2, with TRBD1 identical over 7 bases. After removal of 6 bases from V and 0 bases from J, the junction contained 7 bases not matched to a gene. CDR3 length: 15 residues. Germline CDR1 is MNHEY and CDR2 is SMNVEV (reference sequence). DNA for the CDR3: TGTGCCAGCAGCCAAAGACAGGGACCTAACTATGGCTACACCTTC. Amino acids: CASSQRQGPNYGYTF.

The chain has TRBV3-1 (or the pseudogene TRBV3-2) and TRBJ2-7; D is perhaps TRBD1 (5 bases). Between the trimmed V and J ends, which lost 4 bases and 0 bases, there was a span of 19 bases. This CDR3 is 17 amino acids long. Germline loops: CDR1 LGHDT, CDR2 YNNKEL (reference sequence). The CDR3 spells CASSLSSRQPSSYEQYF. CDR3 DNA: TGTGCCAGCAGCCTTTCTTCTCGACAGCCAAGCTCCTACGAGCAGTACTTC.

The chain employs TRBV29-1 and TRBJ1-5; a possible D gene is TRBD1 (5 bases). Trimming took off 5 bases at V and 0 bases at J, with 8 bases between the two ends. Germline V gene sequence: CDR1 SQVTM, CDR2 ANQGSEA. This CDR3 comprises 13 residues. CDR3 region: CSVLTDSNQPQHF. The CDR3 region has the DNA TGCAGCGTTCTGACAGATAGCAATCAGCCCCAGCATTTT.

CDR3 in amino acids: CASSAYNSPLHF. The DNA for the CDR3 is TGTGCCAGTAGTGCATATAATTCACCCCTCCACTTT. This chain uses TRBV19 with TRBJ1-6, with D hard to call. There are 12 residues in the CDR3. V lost 5 bases and J lost 4, with 3 bases in between. Germline V lookup: CDR1 LNHDA, CDR2 SQIVND (reference sequence).

The rearrangement uses TRBV6-5 and TRBJ2-7; D is ambiguous. In germline, CDR1 is MNHEY, CDR2 SVGAGI. The CDR3 consists of 14 residues. The V and J ends lost 2 bases and 4 bases respectively, with 12 bases between them. The chain's CDR3 is CASSYRDVNYEQYF. The CDR3 DNA is TGTGCCAGCAGTTACAGGGATGTTAATTACGAGCAGTACTTC.

The V call is TRBV4-1, the J call TRBJ2-7; the D gene could be TRBD1 or TRBD2 (5 bases each). Between the trimmed V and J ends, which lost 1 base and 5 bases, there was a span of 12 bases. The CDR3 totals 14 residues. Germline V CDR1 and CDR2: MGHRA, YSYEKL. CDR3 sequence reads: CASSQGGDVDEQYF. Here the CDR3 DNA reads TGCGCCAGCAGCCAAGGTGGGGACGTCGACGAGCAGTACTTC.

The table lists this clone with a few counts. This chain uses TRBV19 with TRBJ2-2; D may be TRBD1 (5 bases). Trimming cost V 1 base and J 4 bases, with 16 bases left between them. CDR1 is LNHDA, CDR2 SQIVND, per germline (reference sequence). The CDR3 consists of 17 residues. Here the CDR3 DNA reads TGTGCCAGTAGTATAGCCACACCCCGAAGGGGCACCGGGGAGCTGTTTTTT. Its protein product is CASSIATPRRGTGELFF. Complete variable domain (other parts from reference TRBV19 and TRBJ2-2): DGGITQSPKYLFRKEGQNVTLSCEQNLNHDAMYWYRQDPGQGLRLIYYSQIVNDFQKGDIAEGYSVSREKKESFPLTVTSAQKNPTAFYLCASSIATPRRGTGELFFGEGSRLTVL.

The rearrangement links TRBV4-3 to TRBJ2-5; 13 nucleotides line up with TRBD2. The CDR3 is made up of 18 amino acids. The V gene's germline CDR1 is LGHNA and CDR2 YSLEER. V was clipped by 2 bases and J by 4 bases; unmatched bases: 10. In DNA, the CDR3 is TGCGCCAGCAGCCAACAAATAAAGGGACTAGCGGGACTAGAGACCCAGTACTTC. Amino acid sequence: CASSQQIKGLAGLETQYF.

The chain's CDR3 is CASSLTGTSDTDTQYF. In DNA, the CDR3 is TGTGCCAGCAGTTTAACCGGGACTAGCGACACAGATACGCAGTATTTT. J is TRBJ2-3 and V is TRBV28, with TRBD2 identical over 10 bases. This CDR3 is built from 16 residues. The V gene's germline CDR1 is MDHEN and CDR2 SYDVKM. The ends lost 2 bases at V and 2 bases at J; junction bases unmatched: 4.